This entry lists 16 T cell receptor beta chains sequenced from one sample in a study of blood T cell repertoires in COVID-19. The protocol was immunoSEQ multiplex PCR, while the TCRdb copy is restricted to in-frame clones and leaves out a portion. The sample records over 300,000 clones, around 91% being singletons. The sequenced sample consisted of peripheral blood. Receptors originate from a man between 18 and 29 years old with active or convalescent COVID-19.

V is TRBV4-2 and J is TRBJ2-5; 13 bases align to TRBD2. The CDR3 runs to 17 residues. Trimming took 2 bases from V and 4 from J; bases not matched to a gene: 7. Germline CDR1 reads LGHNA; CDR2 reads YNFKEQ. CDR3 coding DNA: TGTGCCAGCAGCCAACCAACTAGCGGGGGGGCGGTAGAGACCCAGTACTTC. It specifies CASSQPTSGGAVETQYF.

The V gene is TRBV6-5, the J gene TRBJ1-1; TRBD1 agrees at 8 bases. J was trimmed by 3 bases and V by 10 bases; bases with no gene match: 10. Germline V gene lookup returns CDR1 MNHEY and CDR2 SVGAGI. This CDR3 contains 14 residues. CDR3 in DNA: TGTGCCACCAGCGTTGACAGGGGAGACACTGAAGCTTTCTTT. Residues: CATSVDRGDTEAFF.

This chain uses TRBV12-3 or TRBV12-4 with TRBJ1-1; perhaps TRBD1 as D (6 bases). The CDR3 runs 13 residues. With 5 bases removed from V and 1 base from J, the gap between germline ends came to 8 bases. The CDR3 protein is CASSGQPNTEAFF. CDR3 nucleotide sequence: TGTGCCAGCAGTGGACAGCCGAACACTGAAGCTTTCTTT.

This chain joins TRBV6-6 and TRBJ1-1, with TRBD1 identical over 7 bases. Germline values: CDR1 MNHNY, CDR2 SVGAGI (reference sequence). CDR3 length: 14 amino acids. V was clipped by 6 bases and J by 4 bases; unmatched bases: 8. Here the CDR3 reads CASSSTGVGTEAFF. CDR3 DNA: TGTGCCAGCAGCTCAACAGGGGTGGGCACTGAAGCTTTCTTT.

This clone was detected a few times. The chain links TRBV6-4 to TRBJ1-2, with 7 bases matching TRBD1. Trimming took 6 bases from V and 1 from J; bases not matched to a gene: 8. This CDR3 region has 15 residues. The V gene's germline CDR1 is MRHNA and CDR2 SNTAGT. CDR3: CASRRQGESNYGYTF. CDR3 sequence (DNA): TGTGCCAGCAGGCGACAGGGTGAAAGTAACTATGGCTACACCTTC.

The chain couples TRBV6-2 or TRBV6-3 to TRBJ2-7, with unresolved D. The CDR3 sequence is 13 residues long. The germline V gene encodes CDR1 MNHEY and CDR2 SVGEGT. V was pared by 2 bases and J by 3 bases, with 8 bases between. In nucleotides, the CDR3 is TGTGCCAGCAGTTACCTCGCTAGCTACGAGCAGTACTTC. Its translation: CASSYLASYEQYF.

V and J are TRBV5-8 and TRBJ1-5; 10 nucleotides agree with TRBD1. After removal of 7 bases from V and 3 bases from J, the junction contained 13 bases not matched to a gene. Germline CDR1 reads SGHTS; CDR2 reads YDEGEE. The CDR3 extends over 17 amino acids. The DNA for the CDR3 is TGTGCCAGCGGACGCATGTTGACAGGGGGCACCAATCAGCCCCAGCATTTT. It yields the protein CASGRMLTGGTNQPQHF.

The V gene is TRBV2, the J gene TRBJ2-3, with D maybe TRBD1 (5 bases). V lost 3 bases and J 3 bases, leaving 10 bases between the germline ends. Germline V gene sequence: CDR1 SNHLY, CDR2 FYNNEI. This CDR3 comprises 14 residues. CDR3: CASSDQGFTDTQYF. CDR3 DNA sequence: TGTGCCAGCAGTGACCAGGGCTTTACAGATACGCAGTATTTT.

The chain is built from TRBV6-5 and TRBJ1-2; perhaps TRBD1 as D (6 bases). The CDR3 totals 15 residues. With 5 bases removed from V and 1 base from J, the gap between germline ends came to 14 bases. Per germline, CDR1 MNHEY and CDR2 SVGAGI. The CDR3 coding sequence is TGTGCCAGCAGTCGGGGGGGCTCTCTTAACTATGGCTACACCTTC. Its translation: CASSRGGSLNYGYTF.

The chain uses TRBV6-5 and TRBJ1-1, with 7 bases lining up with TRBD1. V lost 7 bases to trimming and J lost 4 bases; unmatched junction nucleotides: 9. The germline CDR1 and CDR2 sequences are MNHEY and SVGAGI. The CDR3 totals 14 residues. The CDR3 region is CASIRGQSGTEAFF. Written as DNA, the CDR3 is TGTGCCAGCATAAGGGGACAGTCGGGCACTGAAGCTTTCTTT.

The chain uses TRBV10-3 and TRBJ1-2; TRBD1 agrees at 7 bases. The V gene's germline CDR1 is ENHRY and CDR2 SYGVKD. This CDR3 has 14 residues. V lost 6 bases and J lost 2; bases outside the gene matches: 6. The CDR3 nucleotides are TGTGCCATCAGGGCATCGGGACAGAACTATGGCTACACCTTC. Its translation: CAIRASGQNYGYTF.

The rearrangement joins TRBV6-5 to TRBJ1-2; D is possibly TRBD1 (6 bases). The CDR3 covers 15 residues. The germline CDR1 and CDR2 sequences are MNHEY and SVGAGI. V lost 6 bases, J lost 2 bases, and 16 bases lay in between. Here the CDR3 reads CASRSSGGANYGYTF. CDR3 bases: TGTGCCAGCAGATCATCTGGGGGCGCGAACTATGGCTACACCTTC.

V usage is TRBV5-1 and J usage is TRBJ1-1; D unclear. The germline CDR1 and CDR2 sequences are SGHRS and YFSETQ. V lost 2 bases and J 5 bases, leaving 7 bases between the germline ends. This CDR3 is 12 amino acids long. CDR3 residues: CASSFGGTEAFF. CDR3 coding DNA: TGCGCCAGCAGCTTTGGAGGGACTGAAGCTTTCTTT. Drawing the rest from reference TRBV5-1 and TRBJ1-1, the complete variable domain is KAGVTQTPRYLIKTRGQQVTLSCSPISGHRSVSWYQQTPGQGLQFLFEYFSETQRNKGNFPGRFSGRQFSNSRSEMNVSTLELGDSALYLCASSFGGTEAFFGQGTRLTVV.

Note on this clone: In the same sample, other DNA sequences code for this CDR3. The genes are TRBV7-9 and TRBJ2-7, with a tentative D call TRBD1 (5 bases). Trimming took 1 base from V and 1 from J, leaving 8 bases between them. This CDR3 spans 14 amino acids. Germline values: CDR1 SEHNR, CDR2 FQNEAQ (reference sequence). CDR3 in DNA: TGTGCCAGCAGCTTAGAGGGGTCATCCTACGAGCAGTACTTC. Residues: CASSLEGSSYEQYF. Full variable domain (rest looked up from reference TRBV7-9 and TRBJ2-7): DTGVSQNPRHKITKRGQNVTFRCDPISEHNRLYWYRQTLGQGPEFLTYFQNEAQLEKSRLLSDRFSAERPKGSFSTLEIQRTEQGDSAMYLCASSLEGSSYEQYFGPGTRLTVT.

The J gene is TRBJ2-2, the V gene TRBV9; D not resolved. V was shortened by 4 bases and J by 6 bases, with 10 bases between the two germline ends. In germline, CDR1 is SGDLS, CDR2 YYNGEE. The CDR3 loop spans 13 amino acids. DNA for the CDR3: TGTGCCAGCAGCCCAGGCCCGGCCGGGGAGCTGTTTTTT. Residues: CASSPGPAGELFF.

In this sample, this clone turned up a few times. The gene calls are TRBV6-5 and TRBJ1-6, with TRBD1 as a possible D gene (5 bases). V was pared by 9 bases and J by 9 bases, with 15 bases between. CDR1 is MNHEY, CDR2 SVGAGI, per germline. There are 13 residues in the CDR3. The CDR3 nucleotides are TGTGCCAGTCTTAGGGGCTTAGGTTCACCCCTCCACTTT. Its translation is CASLRGLGSPLHF.